The clone carrying this TCR beta chain was seen repeatedly, ten times or more. Its antigen is still unknown. The data belong to a study of blood T cells in healthy people across ages. V was cut by 3 bases and J by 1 base, with 11 bases left in between. The CDR3 is made up of 15 amino acids. Germline V gene sequence: CDR1 MRHNA, CDR2 SNTAGT. General study points: Diversity estimates drawn from one million T cells were deemed underestimates.

A second PCR of about 7 to 11 cycles used a sample-barcoded 5' primer and a J-beta primer mix. TCRdb reanalysed the 5' RACE reads using MiXCR and keeps one entry per CDR3 protein. The sample has approximately 580,000 distinct CDR3 sequences; approximately 25% are singletons. These data were also reused for a study on T cells of mothers and their children.

The J gene is TRBJ2-3, the V gene TRBV6-4; D possibly corresponds to TRBD2 (6 bases). The material sequenced was blood. The source of this sequence is a boy between 10 and 17 years old in good health. The CDR3, as DNA: TGTGCCAGCAGTGAGGGCGGAGGGGGCACAGATACGCAGTATTTT. As protein: CASSEGGGGTDTQYF.